The entry below gives a single T cell receptor (beta chain) sequence along with its context. Many counts were recorded for this clonotype. Its antigen is unknown. Base qualities are not recorded, but no much larger clone differs from it by a single base. These data come from a study of T cell repertoires in cytomegalovirus infection (dated by TCRdb to the late 2010s). About the full investigation: Recently identified HLA-C-restricted CMV epitopes, whose presentation resists viral immunomodulation, were targeted by peptide stimulations together with well-studied HLA-B-restricted epitopes. The HLA type of each donor mattered for the analysis, because public TCR beta signatures pointed to carriage of CMV infection along with the matching HLA type.

V is reduced by 5 bases and J by 2 bases, leaving a spacing of 11 bases between them. The CDR3, cysteine through phenylalanine, is 14 amino acids long. The CDR3 DNA has 42 bases and is translated from base 1. The CDR1 and CDR2 encoded by the germline V gene are SGHTA and FQGNSA. The treatment or condition label, read with the paper, signifies: in vitro stimulation with specific CMV peptide epitopes to enrich CMV-specific T cells. For sequencing, an Illumina HiSeq 1500 was employed. Clones were called with MiXCR by TCRdb after fastp trimmed the public reads at Q25, and only in-frame beta chains were retained. Rows with a matching CDR3 protein are joined into one entry that keeps the most common DNA and genes. Within this sample are about 890,000 distinct CDR3 sequences, with around 30% of them counted one time only. The ten biggest clones cover about an eighth of the sample. Study-level results and caveats: In both this cohort and an independent 352-donor cohort, the cumulative frequency of public TCR beta family members distinguished carriers of CMV infection plus the relevant HLA type. The ex vivo response was dominated by HLA-C-restricted CMV-specific TCR beta clonotypes, which also provided the single most frequent clonotype in two of eight donors.

The source was cultured CD8+ T cells from PBMCs, collected from culture after CMV antigen stimulation. In this chain, TRBV7-2 is recombined with TRBJ2-3, with the D gene uncertain. The receptor comes from a human donor in good health (CMV status not recorded). Some clones in this sample may be carry-over from other donors' samples. The bases are TGTGCCAGCAGCCGCCCGGGCGTCACAGATACGCAGTATTTT. Its translation reads: CASSRPGVTDTQYF.